The present TCR beta chain was sequenced within a study of control samples from healthy donors and cancer patients. TCRdb's copy holds only in-frame clones and misses some; the assay was immunoSEQ multiplex PCR. The sample lists 100,000 to 150,000 clones, roughly nine tenths occurring once. Sequenced: blood. The sequence came from a man in his late teens or twenties in good health.

The CDR3 is CASSPKTWGADTQYF. For the CDR3, the DNA is TGCGCCAGCAGCCCCAAGACTTGGGGTGCAGATACGCAGTATTTT. The chain carries TRBV4-3 and TRBJ2-3, with unresolved D. This CDR3 contains 15 residues. Deletions cut 4 bases from V and 4 bases from J, with 15 bases between. Germline V gives CDR1 LGHNA, CDR2 YSLEER.